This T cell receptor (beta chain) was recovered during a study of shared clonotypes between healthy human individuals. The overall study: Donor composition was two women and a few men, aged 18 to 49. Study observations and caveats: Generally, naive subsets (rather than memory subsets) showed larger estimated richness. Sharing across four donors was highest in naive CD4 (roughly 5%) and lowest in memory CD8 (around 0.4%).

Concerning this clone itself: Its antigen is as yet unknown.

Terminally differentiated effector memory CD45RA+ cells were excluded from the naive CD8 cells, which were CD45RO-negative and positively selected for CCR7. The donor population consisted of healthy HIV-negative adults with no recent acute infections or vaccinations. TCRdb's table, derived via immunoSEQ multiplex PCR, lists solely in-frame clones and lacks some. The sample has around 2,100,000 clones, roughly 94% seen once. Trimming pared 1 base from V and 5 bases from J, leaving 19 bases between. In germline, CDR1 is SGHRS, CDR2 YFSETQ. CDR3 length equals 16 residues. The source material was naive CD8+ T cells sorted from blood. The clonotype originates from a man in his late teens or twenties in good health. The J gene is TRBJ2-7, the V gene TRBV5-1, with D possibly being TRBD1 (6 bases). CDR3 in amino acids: CASSLQRTERPHEQYF. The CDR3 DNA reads TGCGCCAGCAGCTTGCAACGGACAGAGAGACCCCACGAGCAGTACTTC.